These T cell receptor beta chains were read from a single sample in a study of blood T cell repertoires in COVID-19. The table came from immunoSEQ multiplex PCR; TCRdb's copy has only in-frame clones and leaves some out. The sample carries about 140,000 clones, about 90% recorded once. Sequencing used peripheral blood. These TCRs come from a woman older than 75 with acute or convalescent COVID-19. Both conserved end residues are part of each CDR3. A D gene is named only where the DNA matches it firmly. Not every row has a clone size; where given, it reads once, few, many or a size class.

V gene	D gene	clone size	J gene	CDR3 DNA	CDR3 protein
TRBV2	NA	NA	TRBJ1-5	TGTGCCAGCAGTGATCGAACAGGGAGGGAACAGCCCCAGCATTTT	CASSDRTGREQPQHF
TRBV7-9	NA	once	TRBJ1-6	TGTGCCAGCAGCTTAGGAATGGGGACACAGGTATCACCCCTCCACTTT	CASSLGMGTQVSPLHF
TRBV5-8	TRBD1	NA	TRBJ1-3	TGTGCCAGCAGCTCACGGACAGGGAAACGACCTGGAAACACCATATATTTT	CASSSRTGKRPGNTIYF
TRBV5-1	TRBD1	once	TRBJ1-1	TGCGCCAGCAGACCGGACAGGGTGGGCACTGAAGCTTTCTTT	CASRPDRVGTEAFF
TRBV4-1	TRBD1	NA	TRBJ2-5	TGCGCCAGCAGCCAAGCGGACAGGGAGAGACAAGAGACCCAGTACTTC	CASSQADRERQETQYF
TRBV5-1	NA	NA	TRBJ1-1	TGCGCCAGCAGCTTGGTTGGAGGGAATGTGAACACTGAAGCTTTCTTT	CASSLVGGNVNTEAFF
TRBV5-1	NA	NA	TRBJ1-2	TGCGCCAGCAGCTTGGCCGGGGGTGATAACTATGGCTACACCTTC	CASSLAGGDNYGYTF
TRBV5-1	TRBD1	once	TRBJ1-1	TGCGCCAGCAGCTTGAATACAGGGGCGGGCGAAGCTTTCTTT	CASSLNTGAGEAFF
TRBV27	NA	NA	TRBJ2-5	TGTGCCAGCAGTCACAAGGGGGATGAGACCCAGTACTTC	CASSHKGDETQYF
TRBV5-1	NA	NA	TRBJ2-5	TGCGCCAGCAGCCGTCAAGAGACCCAGTACTTC	CASSRQETQYF
TRBV30	TRBD1	NA	TRBJ1-5	TGTGCCTGGAGCACGGGACAGGGGGGAGAACAGCCCCAGCATTTT	CAWSTGQGGEQPQHF
TRBV10-3	NA	once	TRBJ1-2	TGTGCCATCAGTGAGTCAGAGGAAAGTGGTGGCTACACCTTC	CAISESEESGGYTF
TRBV5-8	NA	NA	TRBJ2-2	TGTGCCAGCGCAGGGGCGGGAACGGGACAGTGGTACACCGGGGAGCTGTTTTTT	CASAGAGTGQWYTGELFF
TRBV3-1/TRBV3-2	TRBD2	NA	TRBJ2-1	TGTGCCAGCAGCCATAGACTAGCGGGGGCCCACGGTGAGCAGTTCTTC	CASSHRLAGAHGEQFF
TRBV4-2	TRBD2	once	TRBJ2-3	TGTGCCAGCAGCCAAGACAGGGCTAGCGGGGGAAGCACAGATACGCAGTATTTT	CASSQDRASGGSTDTQYF
TRBV18	NA	once	TRBJ1-5	TGTGCCAGCTCACCTTCCTTGGGGGCCCGGGGGGTTCAGCCCCAGCATTTT	CASSPSLGARGVQPQHF
TRBV7-2	NA	NA	TRBJ2-2	TGTGCCAGCAGCTTAGTACTTCAAACCGGGGAGCTGTTTTTT	CASSLVLQTGELFF
TRBV4-1	NA	NA	TRBJ2-1	TGCGCCAGCAGCCAAGATGCGGGGAGACCTTACAATGAGCAGTTCTTC	CASSQDAGRPYNEQFF
TRBV14	NA	NA	TRBJ1-3	TGTGCCAGCAGCCAAAATACCCCCTTGAGGCCGCTCTTGGGTCCCACCATATATTTT	CASSQNTPLRPLLGPTIYF
TRBV27	NA	NA	TRBJ1-4	TGTGCCAGCAGTTTTTGGGGAGCTAATGAAAAACTGTTTTTT	CASSFWGANEKLFF